Below are 9 T cell receptor beta chains sequenced from a single sample in a study of blood T cell repertoires in COVID-19. TCRdb's table, derived via immunoSEQ multiplex PCR, lists solely in-frame clones and lacks some. The table records about 360,000 clones, around 84% of them present only once. The sequenced material came from peripheral blood. Receptors were obtained from a human donor in a cohort sampled during active COVID-19.

This chain joins TRBV2 and TRBJ2-7, with D possibly TRBD2 on 6 matching bases. V was shortened by 7 bases and J by 4 bases, with 14 bases between the two germline ends. This CDR3 comprises 13 residues. The germline gives CDR1 SNHLY, CDR2 FYNNEI. Here the CDR3 reads CASTAGGVYEQYF. The CDR3 coding sequence is TGTGCCAGCACTGCAGGAGGGGTATACGAGCAGTACTTC.

The rearrangement joins TRBV5-4 to TRBJ1-1; 7 bases are shared with TRBD1. With 0 bases clipped from V and 9 bases from J, the junction kept 5 bases outside the gene matches. The germline V gene has CDR1 SGHNT and CDR2 YYREEE (reference sequence). This CDR3 has 13 amino acids. CDR3 DNA sequence: TGTGCCAGCAGCTTGGAAGGGGGCGGGCAAGCTTTCTTT. Translating it yields CASSLEGGGQAFF.

The chain is built from TRBV2 and TRBJ1-1; 7 positions match TRBD1. This CDR3 is 13 amino acids long. CDR1 and CDR2 (germline): SNHLY, FYNNEI. V dropped 5 bases and J dropped 1; count of bases not matched to a gene: 1. The CDR3 DNA follows: TGTGCCAGCAGTAGACAGGGGAACACTGAAGCTTTCTTT. Encoded protein: CASSRQGNTEAFF.

There are a few counts of this clone. V usage is TRBV29-1 and J usage is TRBJ1-1; D is perhaps TRBD1 (5 bases). From germline, CDR1 is SQVTM and CDR2 ANQGSEA. The V end was cut by 1 base, the J end by 6 bases, with 15 bases between. The CDR3 spans 14 residues. CDR3 loop: CSVEGLRQRSEAFF. The CDR3 DNA reads as TGCAGCGTTGAAGGTCTGAGACAGCGTTCTGAAGCTTTCTTT.

The chain recombines TRBV19 with TRBJ2-1; 12 nucleotides match TRBD2. Germline CDR1 and CDR2: LNHDA and SQIVND (reference sequence). CDR3 length: 15 amino acids. Losses at the gene ends were 3 bases for V and 7 bases for J; bases not matched to a gene: 4. The CDR3 loop reads CASSISSGGANEQFF. The DNA for the CDR3 is TGTGCCAGTAGTATTTCTAGCGGGGGGGCAAATGAGCAGTTCTTC.

This chain uses TRBV5-1 with TRBJ2-1; TRBD1 agrees at 7 bases. This CDR3 has 15 residues. Germline CDR1 is SGHRS and CDR2 is YFSETQ. V shed 2 bases and J 8 bases; nucleotides not matched to a gene: 10. The DNA of the CDR3 is TGCGCCAGCAGCTTCCGGGACAGCAGAAGGGATGAGCAGTTCTTC. Its translation is CASSFRDSRRDEQFF.

This chain connects TRBV7-8 to TRBJ2-7; 11 positions agree with TRBD2. The CDR3 consists of 16 residues. The germline V gene has CDR1 SGHVS and CDR2 FQNEAQ. V was clipped by 4 bases and J by 0 bases; unmatched bases: 5. The CDR3 protein is CASSSKGLAVSYEQYF. The CDR3 nucleotides read TGTGCCAGCAGCTCCAAGGGACTAGCGGTCTCCTACGAGCAGTACTTC. The full variable domain, in which reference TRBV7-8 and TRBJ2-7 provide the parts outside the CDR3, is GAGVSQSPRYKVAKRGQDVALRCDPISGHVSLFWYQQALGQGPEFLTYFQNEAQLDKSGLPSDRFFAERPEGSVSTLKIQRTQQEDSAVYLCASSSKGLAVSYEQYFGPGTRLTVT.

The chain couples TRBV19 to TRBJ1-1; D possibly corresponds to TRBD1 (5 bases). Germline CDR1 LNHDA, CDR2 SQIVND (reference sequence). The CDR3 covers 15 residues. The ends were cut back, 3 bases at V and 0 bases at J, with 11 bases in the middle. CDR3 amino acids: CASSMGQGMNTEAFF. CDR3 coding DNA: TGTGCCAGTAGTATGGGTCAGGGAATGAACACTGAAGCTTTCTTT. The whole variable domain, remainder taken from reference TRBV19 and TRBJ1-1, is DGGITQSPKYLFRKEGQNVTLSCEQNLNHDAMYWYRQDPGQGLRLIYYSQIVNDFQKGDIAEGYSVSREKKESFPLTVTSAQKNPTAFYLCASSMGQGMNTEAFFGQGTRLTVV.

The chain has TRBV4-1 and TRBJ1-2; maybe TRBD1 (5 bases). The CDR3 spans 15 residues. Germline-derived CDR1 and CDR2 are MGHRA and YSYEKL. V was cut by 2 bases and J by 4 bases, with 14 bases left in between. CDR3 sequence (DNA): TGCGCCAGCAGCCAACCCACTGCGGGGGTCTATGGCTACACCTTC. As protein: CASSQPTAGVYGYTF.